The source of this TCR beta chain is a study of cytomegalovirus exposure and HLA in healthy donors. Turning to the study itself: In a later analysis, it was reported that the roughly 130 validation repertoires had been produced on the same platform as the 600 to 850 repertoires belonging to the first cohort. Study findings and constraints: According to the study, roughly 160 TCR beta chains were cytomegalovirus-associated. Rare TCR sequences predominated, though certain public TCRs were found in many donors.

The CDR3 length is 11 residues. Germline assignment: CDR1 DFQATT and CDR2 SNEGSKA (reference sequence). The donors formed part of the roughly 110-subject validation cohort, distinct from the approximately 630-subject first cohort. The protocol was immunoSEQ multiplex PCR, while the TCRdb copy is restricted to in-frame clones and leaves out a portion. Here the sample spans 75,000 to 100,000 clones, 95% to 98% being singletons. A remark on this clone: Its target is unknown.

Sequencing was performed on PBMCs. The V and J genes are TRBV20-1 and TRBJ1-1; 7 nucleotides align to TRBD1. This sequence was found in a man younger than 35 in good health and CMV-seronegative. CDR3 sequence reads: CNRLRGTEAFF. CDR3 in DNA: TGCAACCGCCTCAGGGGGACTGAAGCTTTCTTT.